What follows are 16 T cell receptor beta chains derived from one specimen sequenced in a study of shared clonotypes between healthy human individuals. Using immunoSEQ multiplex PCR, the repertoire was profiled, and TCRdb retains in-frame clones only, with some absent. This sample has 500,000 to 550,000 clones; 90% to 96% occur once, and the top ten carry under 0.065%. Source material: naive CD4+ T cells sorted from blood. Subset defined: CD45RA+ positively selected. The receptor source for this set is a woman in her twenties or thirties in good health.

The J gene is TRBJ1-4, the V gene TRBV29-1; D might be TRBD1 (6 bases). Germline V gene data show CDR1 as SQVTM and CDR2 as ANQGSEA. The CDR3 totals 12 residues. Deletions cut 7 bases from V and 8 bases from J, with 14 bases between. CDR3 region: CSAGTPREKLFF. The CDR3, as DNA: TGCAGCGCGGGGACACCTCGGGAAAAACTGTTTTTT.

The CDR3 region is CASALGQGYQETQYF. The CDR3 DNA follows: TGCGCCAGTGCATTGGGACAGGGGTACCAAGAGACCCAGTACTTC. This chain connects TRBV5-1 to TRBJ2-5, with 10 bases identical to TRBD1. Germline-derived CDR1 and CDR2 are SGHRS and YFSETQ. The length of the CDR3 is 15 residues. The trim removed 8 bases at V and 0 bases at J, leaving 7 bases unmatched.

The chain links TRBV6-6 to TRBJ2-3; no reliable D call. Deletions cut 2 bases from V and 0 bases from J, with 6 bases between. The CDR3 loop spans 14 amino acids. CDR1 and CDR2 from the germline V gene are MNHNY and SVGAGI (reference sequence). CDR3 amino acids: CASSYGVSTDTQYF. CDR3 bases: TGTGCCAGCAGTTACGGGGTCAGCACAGATACGCAGTATTTT.

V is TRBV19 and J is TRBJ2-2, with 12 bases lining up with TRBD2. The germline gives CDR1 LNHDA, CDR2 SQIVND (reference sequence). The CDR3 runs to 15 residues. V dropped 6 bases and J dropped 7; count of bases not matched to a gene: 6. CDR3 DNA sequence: TGTGCCAGTAGGCTAGCGGGAGGGCCGGGCGGGGAGCTGTTTTTT. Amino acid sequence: CASRLAGGPGGELFF.

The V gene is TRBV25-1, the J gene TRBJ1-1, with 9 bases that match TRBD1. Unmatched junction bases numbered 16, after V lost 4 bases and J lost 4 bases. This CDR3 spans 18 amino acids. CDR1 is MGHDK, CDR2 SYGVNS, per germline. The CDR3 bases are TGTGCCAGCAGTGGCCCGGGACAGGGAAGTCCTAGGGGCACTGAAGCTTTCTTT. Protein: CASSGPGQGSPRGTEAFF.

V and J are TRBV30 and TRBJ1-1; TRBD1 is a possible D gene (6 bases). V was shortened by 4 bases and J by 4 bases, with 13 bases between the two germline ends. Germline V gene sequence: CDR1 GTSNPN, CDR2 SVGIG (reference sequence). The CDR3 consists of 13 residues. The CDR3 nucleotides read TGTGCCTGGACCCTAGAGGGGGGCACTGAAGCTTTCTTT. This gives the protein CAWTLEGGTEAFF.

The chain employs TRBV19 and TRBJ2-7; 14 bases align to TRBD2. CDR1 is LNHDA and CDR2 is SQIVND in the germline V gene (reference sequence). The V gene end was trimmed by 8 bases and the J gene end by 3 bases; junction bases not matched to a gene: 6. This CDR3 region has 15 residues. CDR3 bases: TGTGCCAGTCGCCCGGGACTAGCGGGAGTCTACGAGCAGTACTTC. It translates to CASRPGLAGVYEQYF.

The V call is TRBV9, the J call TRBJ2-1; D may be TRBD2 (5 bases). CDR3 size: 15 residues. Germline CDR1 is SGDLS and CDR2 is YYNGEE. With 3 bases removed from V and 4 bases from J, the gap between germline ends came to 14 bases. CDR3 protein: CASSATSLRYNEQFF. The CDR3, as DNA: TGTGCCAGCAGCGCCACTAGTTTGCGTTACAATGAGCAGTTCTTC.

The DNA of the CDR3 is TGTGCCAGCAGCCCAACAGAATTCTATGGCTACACCTTC. As protein: CASSPTEFYGYTF. The chain combines TRBV11-2 with TRBJ1-2; unclear D gene. V gave up 5 bases and J gave up 4 bases, with 11 bases separating them. The CDR3 covers 13 residues. Germline CDR1 SGHAT, CDR2 FQNNGV.

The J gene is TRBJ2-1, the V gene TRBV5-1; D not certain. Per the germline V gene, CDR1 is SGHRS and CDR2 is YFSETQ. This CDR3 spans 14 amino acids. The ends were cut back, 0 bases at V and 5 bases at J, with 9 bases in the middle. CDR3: CASSLVTLNNEQFF. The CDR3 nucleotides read TGCGCCAGCAGCTTGGTAACTCTAAACAATGAGCAGTTCTTC.

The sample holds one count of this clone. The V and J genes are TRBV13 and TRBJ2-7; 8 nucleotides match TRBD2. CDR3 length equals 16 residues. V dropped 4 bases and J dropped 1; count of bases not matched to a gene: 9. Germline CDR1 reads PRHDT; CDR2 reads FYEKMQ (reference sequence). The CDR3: CASSSLRSGSSYEQYF. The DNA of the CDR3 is TGTGCCAGCAGCTCCCTGAGGAGCGGGAGTTCCTACGAGCAGTACTTC.

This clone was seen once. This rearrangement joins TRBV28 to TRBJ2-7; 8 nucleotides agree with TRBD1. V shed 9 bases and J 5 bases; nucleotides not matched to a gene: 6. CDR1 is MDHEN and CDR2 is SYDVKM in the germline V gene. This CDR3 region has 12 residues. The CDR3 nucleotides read TGTGCCAGTAACGGACAGGGCGACGAGCAGTACTTC. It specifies CASNGQGDEQYF.

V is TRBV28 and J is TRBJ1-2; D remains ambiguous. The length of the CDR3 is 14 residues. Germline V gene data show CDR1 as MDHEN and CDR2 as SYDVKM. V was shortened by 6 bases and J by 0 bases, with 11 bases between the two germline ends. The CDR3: CASRNKGANYGYTF. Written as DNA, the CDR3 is TGTGCCAGCAGGAATAAAGGAGCTAACTATGGCTACACCTTC.

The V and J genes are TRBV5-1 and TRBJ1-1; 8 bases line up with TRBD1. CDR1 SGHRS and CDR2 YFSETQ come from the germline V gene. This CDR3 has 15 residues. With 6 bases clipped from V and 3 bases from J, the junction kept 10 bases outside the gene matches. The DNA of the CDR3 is TGCGCCAGCACCAGACAGGGGCCTTCGGACACTGAAGCTTTCTTT. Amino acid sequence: CASTRQGPSDTEAFF.

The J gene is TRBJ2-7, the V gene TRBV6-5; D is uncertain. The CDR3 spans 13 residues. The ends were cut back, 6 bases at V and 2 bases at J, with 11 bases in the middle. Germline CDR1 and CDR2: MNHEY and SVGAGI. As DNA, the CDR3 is TGTGCCAGCAGGTCACGGCTAGCCTACGAGCAGTACTTC. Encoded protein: CASRSRLAYEQYF.

The CDR3 coding sequence is TGTGCCAGCAGTTTTCCTCACGCGGACAGGATACCATCGTTCTATGGCTACACCTTC. It encodes CASSFPHADRIPSFYGYTF. The V and J genes are TRBV28 and TRBJ1-2; 7 nucleotides align to TRBD1. The germline gives CDR1 MDHEN, CDR2 SYDVKM. With 3 bases clipped from V and 4 bases from J, the junction kept 20 bases outside the gene matches. The CDR3 totals 19 residues.